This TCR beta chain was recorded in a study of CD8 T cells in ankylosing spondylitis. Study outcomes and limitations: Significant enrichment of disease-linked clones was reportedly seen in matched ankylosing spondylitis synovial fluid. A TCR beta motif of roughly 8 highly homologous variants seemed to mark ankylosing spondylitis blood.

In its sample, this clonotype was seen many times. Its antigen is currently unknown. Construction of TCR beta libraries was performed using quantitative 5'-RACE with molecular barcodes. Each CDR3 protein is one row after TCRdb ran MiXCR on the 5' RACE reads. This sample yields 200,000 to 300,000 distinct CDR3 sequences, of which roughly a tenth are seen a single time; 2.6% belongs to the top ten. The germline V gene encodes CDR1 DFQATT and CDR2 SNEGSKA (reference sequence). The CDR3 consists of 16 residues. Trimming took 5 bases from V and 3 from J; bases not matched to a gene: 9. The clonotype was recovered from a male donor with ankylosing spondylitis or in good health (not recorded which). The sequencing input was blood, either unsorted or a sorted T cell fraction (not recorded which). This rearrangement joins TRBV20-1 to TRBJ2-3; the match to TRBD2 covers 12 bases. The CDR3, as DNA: TGCAGTGCTTTTCGACTAGCGGGGGACCCTACAGATACGCAGTATTTT. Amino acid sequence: CSAFRLAGDPTDTQYF.